The sequence of this TCR beta chain was determined in a study of T cells in Graves' hyperthyroidism and ophthalmopathy. Notes on the study in general: Blood also held most thyroid clonotypes expanded beyond 0.001. In simple terms, a model built on 13 V-J features told ophthalmopathy apart from stable hyperthyroidism.

Germline CDR1 is MDHEN and CDR2 is SYDVKM. The CDR3 is 12 amino acids. V lost 7 bases and J 6 bases, leaving 10 bases between the germline ends. Amplified TCR beta CDR3 regions derived from RNA transcripts. The HTBI set primed first-round TCR CDR3 RT-PCR. MiXCR, applied by TCRdb to the multiplex PCR reads, yields one record per CDR3 protein. The sample has some 270,000 distinct CDR3 sequences; approximately 24% are singletons. This clonotype was seen repeatedly, ten times or more. What it binds is not known. The sequence came from a woman between 40 and 50 years old with Graves' ophthalmopathy. The sample comprised blood. The chain employs TRBV28 and TRBJ1-5; D remains ambiguous. CDR3 coding DNA: TGTGCCAGCACCCTACCCACTCAGCCCCAGCATTTT. This translates into CASTLPTQPQHF.